The T cell receptor (beta chain) described here comes from a study of CD8+ T cells in alopecia areata. Whole-study results and caveats: Numerous clones, expanded in lesions, remained in scalp and blood during tofacitinib. Links between baseline CD8+ expansion and response need larger treated cohorts.

This clone was picked up a small number of times. Its antigen is currently unknown. As for treatment: oral pan-JAK inhibitor, 5-10 mg twice daily. Sorting from PBMCs produced CD4+ and CD8+ T cells. The germline V gene has CDR1 MGHRA and CDR2 YSYEKL. The ends lost 1 base at V and 1 base at J; junction bases unmatched: 9. CDR3 length: 17 amino acids. Extracted RNA was reverse transcribed, and the resulting cDNA served as sequencing template. Assay: immunoSEQ multiplex PCR; the TCRdb copy retains only in-frame clones and omits some. The table has around 200,000 clones, roughly three fifths seen once. The chain recombines TRBV4-1 with TRBJ2-5, with 7 bases lining up with TRBD1. The TCR comes from a human donor with alopecia areata. Sequences were derived from CD8+ T cells sorted from blood, sampled at week 24, from a patient treated with tofacitinib. The CDR3 spells CASSQVGKGAPQETQYF. CDR3 bases: TGCGCCAGCAGCCAAGTTGGTAAGGGGGCGCCCCAAGAGACCCAGTACTTC.